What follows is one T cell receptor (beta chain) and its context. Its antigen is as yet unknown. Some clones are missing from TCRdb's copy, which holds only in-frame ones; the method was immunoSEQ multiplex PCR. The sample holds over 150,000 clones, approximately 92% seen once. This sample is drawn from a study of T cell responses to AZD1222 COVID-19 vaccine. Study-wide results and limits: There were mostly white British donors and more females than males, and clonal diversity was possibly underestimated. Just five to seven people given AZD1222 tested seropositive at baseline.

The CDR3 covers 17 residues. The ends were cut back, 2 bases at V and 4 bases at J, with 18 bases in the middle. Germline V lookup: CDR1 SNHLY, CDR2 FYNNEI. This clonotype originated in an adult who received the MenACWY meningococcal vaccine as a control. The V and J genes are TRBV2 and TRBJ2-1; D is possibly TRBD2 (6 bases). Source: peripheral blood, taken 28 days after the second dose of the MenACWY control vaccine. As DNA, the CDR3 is TGTGCCAGCAGTGAAAACGCTCTGGGCGCGGGGTACAATGAGCAGTTCTTC. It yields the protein CASSENALGAGYNEQFF.